Following are 9 T cell receptor beta chains from one sample sequenced in a study of STAT5B mutations in CD4+ large granular lymphocyte leukemia. Measured with immunoSEQ multiplex PCR; TCRdb has only the in-frame clones, and not every one. The table shows 40,000 to 50,000 clones, with 84% occurring only once. Material: CD4+ T cells from blood buffy coats. These receptor sequences come from a human donor in good health.

The chain recombines TRBV5-3 with TRBJ1-6, with D unclear. TRBV5-3 falls under the ORF class, with uncertain function. The CDR3 has 17 amino acids. Trimming removed 1 base from V and 1 base from J, with 12 bases in between. This CDR3 reads CARSLYPGRSYNSPLHF. The DNA of the CDR3 is TGTGCCAGAAGCTTGTACCCGGGGAGATCCTATAATTCACCCCTCCACTTT.

This chain connects TRBV18 to TRBJ2-7, with 7 bases identical to TRBD1. Trimming cost V 3 bases and J 7 bases; bases outside gene matches: 12. The CDR3 has 15 amino acids. Germline V gene data show CDR1 as KGHSH and CDR2 as LQKENI. CDR3 in DNA: TGTGCCAGCTCACCCGGACAGGAGGCTCTACGAGAGCAGTACTTC. Translated: CASSPGQEALREQYF. Full variable domain (outside the CDR3, taken from reference TRBV18 and TRBJ2-7): NAGVMQNPRHLVRRRGQEARLRCSPMKGHSHVYWYRQLPEEGLKFMVYLQKENIIDESGMPKERFSAEFPKEGPSILRIQQVVRGDSAAYFCASSPGQEALREQYFGPGTRLTVT.

The rearrangement joins TRBV11-2 to TRBJ2-2; 7 bases map to TRBD2. Germline CDR1 is SGHAT and CDR2 is FQNNGV. The CDR3 is made up of 15 amino acids. J gave up 7 bases and V 1 base, and 6 bases lay outside the gene matches. This CDR3 is CASSLVGDYFGELFF. The CDR3 coding sequence is TGTGCCAGCAGCTTAGTTGGGGACTACTTCGGGGAGCTGTTTTTT.

This rearrangement joins TRBV5-1 to TRBJ2-7; no firm D call. The CDR3 sequence is 14 residues long. Germline V gene lookup returns CDR1 SGHRS and CDR2 YFSETQ. The V gene lost 0 bases and the J gene lost 0 bases, with 7 bases spanning the gap. The CDR3 region is CASSLGFSSYEQYF. CDR3 bases: TGCGCCAGCAGCTTGGGTTTTAGCTCCTACGAGCAGTACTTC.

J is TRBJ1-5 and V is TRBV27, with D perhaps matching TRBD1 (5 bases). This CDR3 is built from 14 residues. The ends were cut back, 4 bases at V and 0 bases at J, with 7 bases in the middle. The V gene's germline CDR1 is MNHEY and CDR2 SMNVEV (reference sequence). CDR3 in DNA: TGTGCCAGCAGTTGGGGCTATAGCAATCAGCCCCAGCATTTT. The encoded protein is CASSWGYSNQPQHF.

This clone is a singleton in its sample. The junction and the germline gene differ at one end; a read error may be behind it. This chain joins TRBV2 and TRBJ2-1; 7 positions agree with TRBD1. In germline, CDR1 is SNHLY, CDR2 FYNNEI. This CDR3 is built from 11 residues. CDR3 DNA sequence: TGTGCCAGCAGGGAAGACAGGGCCCCGTTCTTC. It translates to CASREDRAPFF.

This clone was recorded only once. The chain has TRBV28 and TRBJ2-3; 7 bases fit TRBD1. The CDR3 loop spans 13 amino acids. CDR1 is MDHEN, CDR2 SYDVKM, per germline. V dropped 6 bases and J dropped 4; count of bases not matched to a gene: 4. This chain's CDR3 is CASRGQISDTQYF. As DNA, the CDR3 is TGTGCCAGCAGGGGACAGATCTCAGATACGCAGTATTTT.

J is TRBJ2-1 and V is TRBV9; TRBD2 aligns across 10 bases. The length of the CDR3 is 15 residues. V lost 0 bases, J lost 12 bases, and 9 bases stayed unmatched. Germline CDR1 is SGDLS and CDR2 is YYNGEE. The CDR3 region is CASSVGGLAGEGQFF. The DNA of the CDR3 is TGTGCCAGCAGCGTAGGGGGGCTAGCGGGAGAGGGGCAGTTCTTC.

The genes are TRBV5-4 and TRBJ2-7; TRBD1 agrees at 8 bases. The CDR3 totals 15 residues. Germline V CDR1 and CDR2: SGHNT, YYREEE (reference sequence). Unmatched junction bases numbered 13, after V lost 4 bases and J lost 7 bases. Written as DNA, the CDR3 is TGTGCCAGCAGCAATCCCCGGGACAGGATTGGGGAGCAGTACTTC. Protein product: CASSNPRDRIGEQYF.